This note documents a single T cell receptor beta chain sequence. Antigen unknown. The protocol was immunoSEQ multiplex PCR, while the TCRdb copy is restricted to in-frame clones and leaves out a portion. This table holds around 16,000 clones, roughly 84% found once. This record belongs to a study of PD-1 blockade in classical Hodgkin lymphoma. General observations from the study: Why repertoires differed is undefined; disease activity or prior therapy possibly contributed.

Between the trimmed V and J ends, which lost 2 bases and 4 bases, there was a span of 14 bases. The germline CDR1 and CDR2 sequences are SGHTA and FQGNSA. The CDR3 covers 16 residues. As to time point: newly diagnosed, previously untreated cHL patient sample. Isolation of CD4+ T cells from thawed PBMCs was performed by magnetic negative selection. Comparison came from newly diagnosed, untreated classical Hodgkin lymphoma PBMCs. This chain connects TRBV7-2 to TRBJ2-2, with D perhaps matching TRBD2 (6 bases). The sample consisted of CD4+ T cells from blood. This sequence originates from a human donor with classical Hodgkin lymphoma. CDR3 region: CASSLTSGAVTGELFF. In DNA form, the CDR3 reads TGTGCCAGCAGCTTAACATCGGGAGCGGTCACCGGGGAGCTGTTTTTT.